The following is a T cell receptor beta chain sequence with its context. The data were obtained in a study of blood T cell repertoires in COVID-19. Looking at the study overall: From the United States, Italy and Spain came samples of acute and convalescent COVID-19. Sources were T cells, B-cell-depleted T cells, or PBMCs; the material itself was cDNA or gDNA.

In the original workflow: Nucleated cell number was recorded as an estimate derived from reference gene primer amplification. TCRdb's table, derived via immunoSEQ multiplex PCR, lists solely in-frame clones and lacks some. That table gives V, J and clone size, and the DNA gave D and trimming. The sample has roughly 240,000 clones, roughly 79% seen once. V shed 5 bases and J 2 bases; nucleotides not matched to a gene: 14. Per the germline V gene, CDR1 is SGHTA and CDR2 is FQGNSA. The CDR3 has 17 amino acids. This clonotype was sampled from a woman at least 80 years old with acute or convalescent COVID-19. The chain couples TRBV7-2 to TRBJ2-7, with 8 bases fitting TRBD1. Sequencing was carried out using peripheral blood. CDR3 coding DNA: TGTGCCAGCAGCCCCAACTTAGGGGACAGGAGGACCTACGAGCAGTACTTC. Protein sequence: CASSPNLGDRRTYEQYF.